This TCR beta chain originates from a study of identical twins. Regarding the study as a whole: There were fewer insertions in abundant cord blood beta clonotypes, but memory repertoires showed no such pattern.

TCRdb passed the 5' RACE reads through MiXCR, listing each CDR3 protein once. The sample records about 520,000 distinct CDR3 sequences, less than 25% being singletons. This clonotype has only a few counts. Its antigen is currently unknown. CDR1 is MNHNS, CDR2 SASEGT, per germline. V was trimmed by 6 bases and J by 0 bases, leaving 18 bases between them. This CDR3 spans 17 amino acids. These data were also filed under a second study, of T cells expressing NK-cell markers.

Sequenced material: CD4+ T cells sorted from blood. The receptor was derived from a woman aged 18 to 35 in good health. V gene TRBV6-1 combines with J gene TRBJ1-5; tentatively, D is TRBD1 (6 bases). This chain's CDR3 is CASSLRTALYSNQPQHF. The CDR3 DNA follows: TGTGCCAGCAGCCTCCGGACAGCCCTTTATAGCAATCAGCCCCAGCATTTT.